This T cell receptor beta chain was profiled in a study of cytomegalovirus exposure and HLA in healthy donors. Study results and limitations: One later analysis reportedly identified an Asian-associated ancestry cluster that showed fewer N-insertions than the approximately 710-donor mean. A later analysis associated 16,951 TCR beta sequences with HLA alleles at a 0.05 false discovery rate.

The germline V and J ends were trimmed by 7 bases and 2 bases, with 20 bases remaining between them. The V gene's germline CDR1 is ENHRY and CDR2 SYGVKD. The CDR3 is 16 residues long. Comments on this clone: The antigen is undetermined.

The PCR ran on 60 Vbeta and 13 Jbeta primers. Profiled with immunoSEQ multiplex PCR; TCRdb holds only in-frame clones, not every one. The sample includes approximately 200,000 clones, around 79% of them seen just once. The J gene is TRBJ1-1, the V gene TRBV10-3; no definite D call. The clonotype originates from a woman aged 25 to 39 in good health and CMV-seropositive. The source material was PBMCs. For the CDR3, the DNA is TGTGCCATCACCTCATCTAGTCTAAGGTTCAACACTGAAGCTTTCTTT. Its translation is CAITSSSLRFNTEAFF.